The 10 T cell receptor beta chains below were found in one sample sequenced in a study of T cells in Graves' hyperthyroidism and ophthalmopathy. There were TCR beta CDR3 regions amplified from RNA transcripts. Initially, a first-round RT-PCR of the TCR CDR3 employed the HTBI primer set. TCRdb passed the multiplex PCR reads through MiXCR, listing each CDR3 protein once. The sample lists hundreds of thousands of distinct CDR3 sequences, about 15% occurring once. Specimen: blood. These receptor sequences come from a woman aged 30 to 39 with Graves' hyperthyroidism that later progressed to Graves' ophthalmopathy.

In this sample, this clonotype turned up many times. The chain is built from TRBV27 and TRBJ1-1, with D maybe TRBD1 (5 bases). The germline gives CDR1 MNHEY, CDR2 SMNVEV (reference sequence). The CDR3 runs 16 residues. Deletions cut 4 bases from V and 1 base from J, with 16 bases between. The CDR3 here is CASSSLTGLQNTEAFF. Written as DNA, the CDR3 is TGTGCCAGCAGTTCCCTGACGGGACTGCAGAACACTGAAGCTTTCTTT.

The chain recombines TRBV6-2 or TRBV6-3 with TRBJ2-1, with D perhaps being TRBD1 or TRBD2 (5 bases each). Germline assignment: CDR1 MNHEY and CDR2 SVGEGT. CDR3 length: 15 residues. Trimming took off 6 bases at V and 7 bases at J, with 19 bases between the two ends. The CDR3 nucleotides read TGTGCCAGCAGCTTATCAGGGTTTAGAGGGAATGAGCAGTTCTTC. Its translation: CASSLSGFRGNEQFF.

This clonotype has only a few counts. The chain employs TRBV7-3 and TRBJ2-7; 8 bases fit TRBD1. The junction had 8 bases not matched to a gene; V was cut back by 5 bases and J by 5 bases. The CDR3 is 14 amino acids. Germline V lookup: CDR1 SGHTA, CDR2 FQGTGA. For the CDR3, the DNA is TGTGCCAGCAGCCCTAGACAGGGGTTCGACGAGCAGTACTTC. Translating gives CASSPRQGFDEQYF.

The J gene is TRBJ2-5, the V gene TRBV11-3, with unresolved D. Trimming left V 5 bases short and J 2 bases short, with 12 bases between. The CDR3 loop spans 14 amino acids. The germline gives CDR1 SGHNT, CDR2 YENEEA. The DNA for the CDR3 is TGTGCCAGCAGCCGAAGGACGACGCAAGAGACCCAGTACTTC. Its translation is CASSRRTTQETQYF.

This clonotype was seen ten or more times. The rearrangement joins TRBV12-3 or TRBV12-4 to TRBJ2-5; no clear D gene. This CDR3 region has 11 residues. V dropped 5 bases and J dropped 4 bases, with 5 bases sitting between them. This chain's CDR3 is CASSTSETQYF. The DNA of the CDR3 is TGTGCCAGCAGTACCTCAGAGACCCAGTACTTC.

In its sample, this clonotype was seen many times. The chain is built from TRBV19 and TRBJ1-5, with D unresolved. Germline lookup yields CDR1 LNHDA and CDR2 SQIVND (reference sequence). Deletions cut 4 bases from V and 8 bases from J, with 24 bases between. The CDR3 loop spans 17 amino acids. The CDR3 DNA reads TGTGCCAGTAGTAAGGTCAGACACCAGGACCCCCGTAAGCCCCAGCATTTT. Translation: CASSKVRHQDPRKPQHF.

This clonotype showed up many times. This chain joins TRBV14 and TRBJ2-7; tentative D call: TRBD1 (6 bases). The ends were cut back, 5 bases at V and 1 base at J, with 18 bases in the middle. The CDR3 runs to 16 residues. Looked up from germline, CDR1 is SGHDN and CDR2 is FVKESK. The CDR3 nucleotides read TGTGCCAGCAGCGCAACCGGGACACAACATTCCTACGAGCAGTACTTC. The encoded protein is CASSATGTQHSYEQYF.

The CDR3 sequence: CSAGTSGSVGTDTQYF. As DNA, the CDR3 is TGCAGTGCAGGGACTAGCGGGAGCGTGGGCACAGATACGCAGTATTTT. The chain employs TRBV20-1 and TRBJ2-3; 14 bases map to TRBD2. This CDR3 has 16 residues. Germline CDR1 and CDR2: DFQATT and SNEGSKA (reference sequence). J was trimmed by 1 base and V by 6 bases; bases with no gene match: 6.

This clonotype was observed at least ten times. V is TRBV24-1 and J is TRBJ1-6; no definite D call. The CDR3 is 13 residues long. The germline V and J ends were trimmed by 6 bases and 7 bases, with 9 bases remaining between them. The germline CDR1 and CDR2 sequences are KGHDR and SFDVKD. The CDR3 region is CATSYSRNSPLHF. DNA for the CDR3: TGTGCCACCAGTTACAGTCGAAATTCACCCCTCCACTTT.

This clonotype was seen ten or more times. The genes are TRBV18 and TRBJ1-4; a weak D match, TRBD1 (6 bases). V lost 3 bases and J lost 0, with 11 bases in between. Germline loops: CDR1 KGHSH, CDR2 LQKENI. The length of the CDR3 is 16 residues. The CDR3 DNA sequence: TGTGCCAGCTCACCGGGAGGGGGTTCAACTAATGAAAAACTGTTTTTT. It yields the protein CASSPGGGSTNEKLFF. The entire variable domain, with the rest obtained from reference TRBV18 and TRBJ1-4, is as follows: NAGVMQNPRHLVRRRGQEARLRCSPMKGHSHVYWYRQLPEEGLKFMVYLQKENIIDESGMPKERFSAEFPKEGPSILRIQQVVRGDSAAYFCASSPGGGSTNEKLFFGSGTQLSVL.